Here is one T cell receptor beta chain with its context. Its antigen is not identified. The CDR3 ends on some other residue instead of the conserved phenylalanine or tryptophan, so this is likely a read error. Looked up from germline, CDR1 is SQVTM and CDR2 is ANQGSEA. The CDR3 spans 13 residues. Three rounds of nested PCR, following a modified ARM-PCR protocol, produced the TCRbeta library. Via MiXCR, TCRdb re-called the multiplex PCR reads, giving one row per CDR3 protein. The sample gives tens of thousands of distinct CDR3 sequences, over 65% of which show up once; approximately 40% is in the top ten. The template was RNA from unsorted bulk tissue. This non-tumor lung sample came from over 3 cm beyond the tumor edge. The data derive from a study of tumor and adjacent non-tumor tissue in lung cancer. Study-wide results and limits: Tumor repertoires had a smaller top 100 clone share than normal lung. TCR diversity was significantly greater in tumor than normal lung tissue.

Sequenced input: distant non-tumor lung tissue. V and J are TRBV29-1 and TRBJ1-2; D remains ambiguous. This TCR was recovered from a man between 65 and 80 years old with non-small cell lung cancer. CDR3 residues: CSVLQTGTYGYTI. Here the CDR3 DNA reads TGCAGCGTTCTCCAGACGGGAACCTATGGTTACACCATC.